The 30 T cell receptor beta chains below all came from one sample that was sequenced in a study of cytomegalovirus exposure and HLA in healthy donors (dated by TCRdb to about 2017). The library came from the immunoSEQ multiplex PCR assay. For the multiplex PCR, a mixture combining 60 forward primers for TCR Vbeta segments and 13 reverse primers for TCR Jbeta segments was used. In TCRdb, the immuneACCESS table is reduced to in-frame sequences with V and J assigned. These tables do not hold every clone; where another copy was compared, an unresolved V gene accounts for under half, and the others remain unexplained. Recorded for this sample are under 300,000 clones; roughly four fifths of them occurred a single time. Under 8% of the sample is held by the ten biggest clonotypes. Material for sequencing was PBMCs. The receptor set was obtained from a woman aged 60-75 years in good health and CMV-seropositive.

The rearrangement uses TRBV5-1 and TRBJ1-2, with 8 positions matching TRBD1. Germline CDR1 and CDR2: SGHRS and YFSETQ. V shed 3 bases, J shed 6 bases, and the junction held 7 bases outside the gene matches. CDR3 length equals 14 residues. This CDR3 reads CASSSGQGADGYTF. As DNA, the CDR3 is TGCGCCAGCAGCTCAGGACAGGGCGCGGATGGCTACACCTTC.

The chain uses TRBV7-3 and TRBJ2-1; 7 positions agree with TRBD2. The CDR3 consists of 17 residues. Unmatched junction bases numbered 14, after V lost 5 bases and J lost 4 bases. Germline V gene lookup returns CDR1 SGHTA and CDR2 FQGTGA. In DNA form, the CDR3 reads TGTGCCAGCAGCACCCAGGAGGGTAGCGGGTGGTACAATGAGCAGTTCTTC. Translating gives CASSTQEGSGWYNEQFF.

Comment on this clone: The sample carries other DNA sequences with the same CDR3. The rearrangement uses TRBV27 and TRBJ1-5; D is perhaps TRBD1 (6 bases). Germline lookup yields CDR1 MNHEY and CDR2 SMNVEV (reference sequence). This CDR3 has 13 amino acids. Trimming cost V 3 bases and J 7 bases, with 10 bases left between them. The CDR3 DNA reads as TGTGCCAGCAGTTTCCAGGGGAACCAGCCCCAGCATTTT. Translation gives CASSFQGNQPQHF.

The chain is built from TRBV14 and TRBJ2-7, with a weak D call TRBD1 (6 bases). This CDR3 region has 14 residues. CDR1 and CDR2 (germline): SGHDN, FVKESK. V lost 5 bases to trimming and J lost 7 bases, with 18 bases between them. CDR3 sequence reads: CASSLRDILAEQYF. The CDR3 coding sequence is TGTGCCAGCAGCTTACGGGACATCCTGGCGGAGCAGTACTTC.

The chain uses TRBV2 and TRBJ2-3; TRBD1 is a possible D gene (6 bases). The CDR3 is made up of 14 amino acids. Germline V gives CDR1 SNHLY, CDR2 FYNNEI. V was shortened by 6 bases and J by 2 bases, with 12 bases between the two germline ends. The CDR3 region is CASRYDRSTDTQYF. In DNA, the CDR3 is TGTGCCAGCAGATATGACAGGTCCACAGATACGCAGTATTTT.

The rearrangement links TRBV11-2 to TRBJ2-7; the match to TRBD2 covers 9 bases. This CDR3 region has 14 residues. V was clipped by 0 bases and J by 6 bases; unmatched bases: 3. Germline V gene sequence: CDR1 SGHAT, CDR2 FQNNGV. CDR3 residues: CASSLDRTSAEQYF. The CDR3 DNA reads as TGTGCCAGCAGCTTAGATCGGACTAGCGCCGAGCAGTACTTC. Drawing the rest from reference TRBV11-2 and TRBJ2-7, the complete variable domain is EAGVAQSPRYKIIEKRQSVAFWCNPISGHATLYWYQQILGQGPKLLIQFQNNGVVDDSQLPKDRFSAERLKGVDSTLKIQPAKLEDSAVYLCASSLDRTSAEQYFGPGTRLTVT.

V and J are TRBV2 and TRBJ2-7; TRBD1 aligns across 11 bases. The CDR3 spans 14 residues. The V and J ends lost 8 bases and 4 bases, in that order; junction bases with no gene match: 7. Germline V CDR1 and CDR2: SNHLY, FYNNEI. CDR3 DNA sequence: TGTGCCAGCGCCGGACAGGGGGCGATTTACGAGCAGTACTTC. Translating gives CASAGQGAIYEQYF.

The V and J genes are TRBV9 and TRBJ2-7, with 9 bases lining up with TRBD2. This CDR3 is built from 16 residues. Germline V lookup: CDR1 SGDLS, CDR2 YYNGEE. The V gene end was trimmed by 0 bases and the J gene end by 3 bases; junction bases not matched to a gene: 7. The CDR3 protein is CASSVEGGRAFYEQYF. CDR3 DNA: TGTGCCAGCAGCGTAGAAGGCGGGAGGGCCTTCTACGAGCAGTACTTC.

This chain joins TRBV18 and TRBJ2-3; TRBD2 aligns across 10 bases. CDR1 and CDR2 from the germline V gene are KGHSH and LQKENI. The CDR3 consists of 15 residues. The J segment lost 1 base and the V segment lost 3 bases, leaving 1 base of the junction unmatched. The CDR3 loop is CASSPGTSGTDTQYF. CDR3 DNA: TGTGCCAGCTCACCTGGGACTAGCGGCACAGATACGCAGTATTTT.

V gene TRBV15 combines with J gene TRBJ2-1; 9 nucleotides line up with TRBD2. The CDR3 consists of 17 residues. V shed 4 bases and J 4 bases; nucleotides not matched to a gene: 11. The germline gives CDR1 LNHNV, CDR2 YYDKDF (reference sequence). CDR3 bases: TGTGCCACCAGCACGCCCCCCGGGACTAGCAGATACAATGAGCAGTTCTTC. Its translation: CATSTPPGTSRYNEQFF.

The chain is built from TRBV5-1 and TRBJ2-4; D perhaps matches TRBD1 (7 bases). Germline CDR1 reads SGHRS; CDR2 reads YFSETQ. The CDR3 runs to 18 residues. V shed 0 bases and J shed 2 bases, with 18 bases lying between them. DNA for the CDR3: TGCGCCAGCAGCTTGGATTCGTTCCCAGGGGGGACCAAAAACATTCAGTACTTC. Translating gives CASSLDSFPGGTKNIQYF.

As to this clone: Germline is not matched at one junction end, which may reflect a read error. The genes are TRBV7-9 and TRBJ2-5; no clear D. This CDR3 region has 14 residues. Germline V CDR1 and CDR2: SEHNR, FQNEAQ (reference sequence). The DNA for the CDR3 is TGTGCCAGCAGTTTAGGCTATATCAAAGAGACCCAGTACTTC. This codes for CASSLGYIKETQYF.

This sequence joins TRBV6-5 and TRBJ1-6, with 9 bases matching TRBD1. The CDR3 extends over 15 amino acids. V lost 7 bases, J lost 10 bases, and 11 bases stayed unmatched. In germline, CDR1 is MNHEY, CDR2 SVGAGI. CDR3 in DNA: TGTGCCAGCACCCTTCAAACAGGGGGCGCGTCACCCCTCCACTTT. Encoded protein: CASTLQTGGASPLHF.

V usage is TRBV29-1 and J usage is TRBJ1-2; 7 bases are shared with TRBD1. Trimming cost V 4 bases and J 8 bases; bases outside gene matches: 7. The length of the CDR3 is 12 residues. Germline loops: CDR1 SQVTM, CDR2 ANQGSEA. The CDR3 loop is CSVGWRGPGYTF. The CDR3 DNA reads TGCAGCGTTGGGTGGAGGGGGCCAGGCTACACCTTC.

The chain couples TRBV5-6 to TRBJ2-4, with D tentatively TRBD1 (6 bases). The CDR3 spans 14 residues. CDR1 is SGHDT and CDR2 is YYEEEE in the germline V gene. The ends were cut back, 4 bases at V and 5 bases at J, with 13 bases in the middle. The CDR3 nucleotides are TGTGCCAGCAGCCCACAGGGCTTGGAAAACATTCAGTACTTC. Translating it yields CASSPQGLENIQYF.

The chain uses TRBV5-6 and TRBJ1-2, with 8 bases fitting TRBD1. The CDR3 extends over 14 amino acids. In germline, CDR1 is SGHDT, CDR2 YYEEEE. The J segment lost 8 bases and the V segment lost 4 bases, leaving 10 bases of the junction unmatched. The CDR3 DNA is TGTGCCAGCAGCCTCGGACAGGGAACGGAGGGCTACACCTTC. It encodes CASSLGQGTEGYTF.

The chain employs TRBV5-1 and TRBJ2-5, with D perhaps matching TRBD1 (6 bases). The CDR3 is 16 amino acids. Germline CDR1 is SGHRS and CDR2 is YFSETQ. Deletions cut 1 base from V and 5 bases from J, with 18 bases between. CDR3 in DNA: TGCGCCAGCAGCTTGAGACAGCCCGGGCAGGGGGAGACCCAGTACTTC. Its translation: CASSLRQPGQGETQYF.

This clone was found once. This chain uses TRBV6-5 with TRBJ1-5; a weak D match, TRBD1 (5 bases). Trimming removed 5 bases from V and 4 bases from J, with 9 bases in between. CDR3 size: 13 residues. Germline CDR1 and CDR2: MNHEY and SVGAGI. CDR3: CASSGYRNQPQHF. CDR3 coding DNA: TGTGCCAGCAGTGGATACAGGAATCAGCCCCAGCATTTT.

This clone was found a few times. The chain carries TRBV28 and TRBJ2-2, with a possible D match to TRBD2 (6 bases). The ends were cut back, 4 bases at V and 8 bases at J, with 14 bases in the middle. CDR1 and CDR2 (germline): MDHEN, SYDVKM. The CDR3 sequence is 14 residues long. CDR3 amino acids: CASSSQYRGGELFF. CDR3 sequence (DNA): TGTGCCAGCAGTTCCCAATACCGGGGGGGGGAGCTGTTTTTT.

The chain couples TRBV7-3 to TRBJ1-1; possibly TRBD1 for D (5 bases). The germline V gene has CDR1 SGHTA and CDR2 FQGTGA. CDR3 size: 13 residues. V lost 6 bases, J lost 0 bases, and 8 bases lay in between. The CDR3 nucleotides are TGTGCCAGCAGATCACAGGTGAACACTGAAGCTTTCTTT. This codes for CASRSQVNTEAFF.

The chain employs TRBV4-1 and TRBJ1-5, with 8 bases fitting TRBD1. Trimming cost V 3 bases and J 9 bases; bases outside gene matches: 7. Per the germline V gene, CDR1 is MGHRA and CDR2 is YSYEKL. The CDR3 has 14 amino acids. DNA for the CDR3: TGCGCCAGCAGCCAGGACAGGGTTTTATCGCCCCAGCATTTT. This codes for CASSQDRVLSPQHF.

This sequence joins TRBV11-3 and TRBJ1-1; D perhaps matches TRBD1 (6 bases). Deletions cut 4 bases from V and 4 bases from J, with 10 bases between. This CDR3 is 13 amino acids long. Germline lookup yields CDR1 SGHNT and CDR2 YENEEA. The CDR3 loop is CASSSDRGTEAFF. The DNA for the CDR3 is TGTGCCAGCAGCTCGGACAGAGGCACTGAAGCTTTCTTT.

J is TRBJ2-3 and V is TRBV2; possibly TRBD1 for D (5 bases). The V gene's germline CDR1 is SNHLY and CDR2 FYNNEI. The CDR3 runs 15 residues. Trimming took off 7 bases at V and 0 bases at J, with 14 bases between the two ends. In DNA, the CDR3 is TGTGCCAGCACCCCACAGGTACTTAGCACAGATACGCAGTATTTT. Translating it yields CASTPQVLSTDTQYF.

This clone was picked up one time. The chain uses TRBV19 and TRBJ1-1; unclear D gene. CDR3 length: 12 residues. Germline-derived CDR1 and CDR2 are LNHDA and SQIVND (reference sequence). The V end was cut by 4 bases, the J end by 8 bases, with 11 bases between. The CDR3 loop reads CASSNHPGEAFF. CDR3 bases: TGTGCCAGTAGTAACCATCCGGGGGAAGCTTTCTTT.

The chain is built from TRBV7-9 and TRBJ2-3; 9 nucleotides align to TRBD2. J gave up 2 bases and V 2 bases, and 2 bases lay outside the gene matches. Germline V gene data show CDR1 as SEHNR and CDR2 as FQNEAQ (reference sequence). CDR3 length: 15 amino acids. The CDR3 DNA follows: TGTGCCAGCAGCTTACCTAGCGGGAACACAGATACGCAGTATTTT. Translation: CASSLPSGNTDTQYF.

This clone was found once. The rearrangement links TRBV4-1 to TRBJ2-7; tentatively, D is TRBD2 (5 bases). The length of the CDR3 is 15 residues. Germline lookup yields CDR1 MGHRA and CDR2 YSYEKL. Trimming shortened V by 1 base and J by 3 bases, and 13 bases separated the two germline ends. CDR3 in DNA: TGCGCCAGCAGCCAAGGGCTAGCCCAAATCTACGAGCAGTACTTC. This sequence encodes CASSQGLAQIYEQYF.

V gene TRBV7-9 combines with J gene TRBJ1-2; perhaps TRBD1 as D (5 bases). The germline V gene encodes CDR1 SEHNR and CDR2 FQNEAQ (reference sequence). Trimming stripped 4 bases from V and 5 bases from J, with 17 bases between. The CDR3 length is 15 residues. DNA of the CDR3: TGTGCCAGCAGCTCCCCCGGCAGGGAGGGGTATGGCTACACCTTC. This translates into CASSSPGREGYGYTF. The variable domain in full, with the rest retrieved from reference TRBV7-9 and TRBJ1-2, is DTGVSQNPRHKITKRGQNVTFRCDPISEHNRLYWYRQTLGQGPEFLTYFQNEAQLEKSRLLSDRFSAERPKGSFSTLEIQRTEQGDSAMYLCASSSPGREGYGYTFGSGTRLTVV.

J is TRBJ1-6 and V is TRBV30; 7 bases fit TRBD1. This CDR3 has 16 amino acids. Germline CDR1 GTSNPN, CDR2 SVGIG (reference sequence). Trimming at V came to 0 bases and at J to 9 bases, leaving 11 bases not matched to a gene. In nucleotides, the CDR3 is TGTGCCTGGAGTGTACCCTGGACAGGAGGGGGTTCACCCCTCCACTTT. Translating gives CAWSVPWTGGGSPLHF.

In this sample, this clone turned up once. The chain uses TRBV18 and TRBJ1-1, with no clear D. Germline CDR1 is KGHSH and CDR2 is LQKENI. With 1 base removed from V and 1 base from J, the gap between germline ends came to 7 bases. This CDR3 is built from 14 residues. The CDR3 sequence: CASSPQRENTEAFF. The CDR3 coding sequence is TGTGCCAGCTCACCACAGAGGGAGAACACTGAAGCTTTCTTT.

The chain combines TRBV11-2 with TRBJ2-6; no definite D call. Germline V gene lookup returns CDR1 SGHAT and CDR2 FQNNGV. This CDR3 is built from 17 residues. The ends were cut back, 5 bases at V and 0 bases at J, with 14 bases in the middle. CDR3: CASSRRNLGSGANVLTF. CDR3 nucleotide sequence: TGTGCCAGCAGCCGACGGAACCTAGGCTCTGGGGCCAACGTCCTGACTTTC.